The source of this TCR beta chain is a study of Graves' ophthalmopathy and Graves' hyperthyroidism. In this sample, this clonotype turned up many times. Ages of hyperthyroidism patients ran from 18 to 65, and their diagnoses were new, under 2 months' duration. TCR beta CDR3 amplification used RNA transcripts. HTBI primers were employed in first-round RT-PCR, then a second-round multiplex PCR followed. TCRdb re-called the multiplex PCR reads through MiXCR, storing one row per CDR3 protein. The sample includes 560,000 or so distinct CDR3 sequences, 35% to 40% seen only once; the top ten take 3.5% to 5%. With 4 bases clipped from V and 5 bases from J, the junction kept 3 bases outside the gene matches. The CDR3 runs to 12 residues. CDR1 and CDR2 (germline): SQVTM, ANQGSEA.

The chain uses TRBV29-1 and TRBJ1-1; 8 bases map to TRBD1. Sequencing input: peripheral blood or thyroid tissue (not recorded which). This receptor was obtained from an adult man with Graves' hyperthyroidism. In DNA form, the CDR3 reads TGCAGCGTTGTCAGGGGGCTTACTGAAGCTTTCTTT. Amino acid sequence: CSVVRGLTEAFF.